Each of the 15 T cell receptor beta chains below was sequenced from the same sample in a study of T cells in Graves' hyperthyroidism and ophthalmopathy. The source material, RNA transcripts, was used to amplify TCR beta CDR3 regions. An initial round of RT-PCR targeting the TCR CDR3 relied on the HTBI primer set. TCRdb ran MiXCR on the multiplex PCR reads and lists one entry per CDR3 protein. The sample lists 700,000 or so distinct CDR3 sequences; about a sixth were seen once. Specimen: blood. These receptor sequences come from a young man with Graves' hyperthyroidism.

This clonotype was detected many times. The gene calls are TRBV19 and TRBJ1-2; D may be TRBD1 (5 bases). This CDR3 has 12 residues. From germline, CDR1 is LNHDA and CDR2 SQIVND (reference sequence). V lost 3 bases and J lost 5, with 7 bases in between. This CDR3 reads CASSMTEYGYTF. Written as DNA, the CDR3 is TGTGCCAGTAGTATGACAGAGTATGGCTACACCTTC.

This clonotype was seen many times. The chain couples TRBV12-3 or TRBV12-4 to TRBJ2-7; 7 bases line up with TRBD2. J was trimmed by 4 bases and V by 3 bases; bases with no gene match: 6. The CDR3 sequence is 14 residues long. The DNA for the CDR3 is TGTGCCAGCAGTTTGGCTAGCGGAGGGTACGAGCAGTACTTC. Translation gives CASSLASGGYEQYF.

The genes are TRBV5-1 and TRBJ1-6; 9 bases match TRBD1. CDR1 is SGHRS and CDR2 is YFSETQ in the germline V gene. This CDR3 comprises 15 residues. V was clipped by 4 bases and J by 7 bases; unmatched bases: 6. Here the CDR3 DNA reads TGCGCCAGCAGCCAAGGGACAGGGTGGAATTCACCCCTCCACTTT. This translates into CASSQGTGWNSPLHF.

There are many counts of this clonotype. V is TRBV6-1 and J is TRBJ1-1, with 8 bases identical to TRBD1. The CDR3 is 13 amino acids. Germline CDR1 reads MNHNS; CDR2 reads SASEGT. The V gene end was trimmed by 6 bases and the J gene end by 5 bases; junction bases not matched to a gene: 5. CDR3 in DNA: TGTGCCAGCAGCCAACAGGGGGTAACTGAAGCTTTCTTT. This translates into CASSQQGVTEAFF.

This clonotype has ten or more counts. The chain is built from TRBV20-1 and TRBJ1-1; no clear D. Germline V gives CDR1 DFQATT, CDR2 SNEGSKA (reference sequence). This CDR3 region has 13 residues. The V and J ends lost 5 bases and 0 bases respectively, with 10 bases between them. The CDR3 coding sequence is TGCAGTGCTTCGACGACTATGAACACTGAAGCTTTCTTT. As protein: CSASTTMNTEAFF.

V and J are TRBV7-3 and TRBJ2-2, with TRBD2 matching 11 bases. Trimming at V came to 4 bases and at J to 4 bases, leaving 2 bases not matched to a gene. The V gene's germline CDR1 is SGHTA and CDR2 FQGTGA. The CDR3 runs to 15 residues. The CDR3 protein is CASSSTSGGTGELFF. CDR3 DNA sequence: TGTGCCAGCAGCTCTACTAGCGGGGGCACCGGGGAGCTGTTTTTT. The complete variable domain, with remaining parts taken from reference TRBV7-3 and TRBJ2-2, reads GAGVSQTPSNKVTEKGKYVELRCDPISGHTALYWYRQSLGQGPEFLIYFQGTGAADDSGLPNDRFFAVRPEGSVSTLKIQRTERGDSAVYLCASSSTSGGTGELFFGEGSRLTVL.

This clonotype has ten or more counts. V is TRBV28 and J is TRBJ2-7, with D unresolved. The CDR3 is 14 amino acids. Deletions cut 2 bases from V and 3 bases from J, with 11 bases between. The germline V gene encodes CDR1 MDHEN and CDR2 SYDVKM. The CDR3: CASSLPLRIYEQYF. As DNA, the CDR3 is TGTGCCAGCAGTTTACCGCTACGGATCTACGAGCAGTACTTC.

This chain joins TRBV20-1 and TRBJ2-1; D could derive from TRBD1 or TRBD2 (5 bases each). The V end lost 0 bases, the J end lost 6 bases, and 12 bases lay between the germline ends. CDR3 length: 14 residues. Germline V gene sequence: CDR1 DFQATT, CDR2 SNEGSKA (reference sequence). CDR3 DNA: TGCAGTGCTAGAGATCTTGGGGGAGTCAATGAGCAGTTCTTC. Encoded protein: CSARDLGGVNEQFF.

This clonotype appeared many times. The chain employs TRBV7-3 and TRBJ2-5; maybe TRBD1 (5 bases). With 2 bases removed from V and 5 bases from J, the gap between germline ends came to 15 bases. The CDR3 length is 15 residues. Germline-derived CDR1 and CDR2 are SGHTA and FQGTGA. CDR3 in DNA: TGTGCCAGCAGCTTAGAAGGCGGTTGGGGCGAGACCCAGTACTTC. It is translated as CASSLEGGWGETQYF.

This chain connects TRBV5-1 to TRBJ1-6; perhaps TRBD1 as D (5 bases). V lost 7 bases to trimming and J lost 2 bases, with 16 bases between them. The CDR3 contains 16 residues. Germline CDR1 is SGHRS and CDR2 is YFSETQ. CDR3 sequence reads: CASSLSTETYNSPLHF. The CDR3 region has the DNA TGCGCCAGCTCCCTCTCGACAGAGACCTATAATTCACCCCTCCACTTT. The full variable domain, completed using reference TRBV5-1 and TRBJ1-6, is KAGVTQTPRYLIKTRGQQVTLSCSPISGHRSVSWYQQTPGQGLQFLFEYFSETQRNKGNFPGRFSGRQFSNSRSEMNVSTLELGDSALYLCASSLSTETYNSPLHFGNGTRLTVT.

The chain combines TRBV29-1 with TRBJ1-5; 10 nucleotides align to TRBD1. V gave up 4 bases and J gave up 5 bases; unmatched junction bases: 2. Per germline, CDR1 SQVTM and CDR2 ANQGSEA. The CDR3 consists of 13 residues. CDR3: CSVGGQGDQPQHF. In DNA form, the CDR3 reads TGCAGCGTTGGAGGACAGGGGGATCAGCCCCAGCATTTT.

The table lists this clonotype with a count of one. This could be a read error, since a much larger clone is one nucleotide away. This chain connects TRBV15 to TRBJ1-2; TRBD1 matches at 10 bases. Per the germline V gene, CDR1 is LNHNV and CDR2 is YYDKDF (reference sequence). The CDR3 length is 15 residues. CDR3 nucleotide sequence: TGTACCACCAGCATCCTCGACGGGACAGGGGACAAGTACACCTTC. As protein: CTTSILDGTGDKYTF.

This chain links TRBV6-2 or TRBV6-3 with TRBJ2-7; D unresolved. The CDR3 is made up of 15 amino acids. V gave up 6 bases and J gave up 3 bases, with 18 bases separating them. CDR1 and CDR2 (germline): MNHEY, SVGEGT. As DNA, the CDR3 is TGTGCCAGCAGCGGTCCTAGTGCCCTCTTCTACGAGCAGTACTTC. Its translation is CASSGPSALFYEQYF.

This clonotype came up many times. This sequence joins TRBV12-3 or TRBV12-4 and TRBJ1-1; perhaps TRBD1 as D (5 bases). This CDR3 has 13 residues. The V and J ends lost 3 bases and 4 bases respectively, with 9 bases between them. The CDR3 reads CASSFIGGTEAFF. The CDR3, as DNA: TGTGCCAGCAGTTTTATTGGGGGCACTGAAGCTTTCTTT.

The table lists this clonotype with many counts. This chain joins TRBV2 and TRBJ2-7; D not certain. Trimming left V 1 base short and J 1 base short, with 8 bases between. This CDR3 is built from 14 residues. Germline V gene lookup returns CDR1 SNHLY and CDR2 FYNNEI. The CDR3 reads CASSEGTRSYEQYF. The CDR3, as DNA: TGTGCCAGCAGTGAAGGGACCCGATCCTACGAGCAGTACTTC.